The clone carrying this T cell receptor beta chain was seen many times. The sample belongs to a study of neurological immune-mediated disorders. In TCRdb, the 5' RACE reads were re-called with MiXCR into one record per CDR3 protein. The sample lists fewer than 85,000 distinct CDR3 sequences; about 5% were seen once. Sequenced sample: PBMCs. The clonotype was recovered from a woman younger than 45 with multiple sclerosis.

The CDR3 DNA is TGTGCCGCCTGGTCGGGACAGGGGGCTTCTGGCTACACCTTC. It yields the protein CAAWSGQGASGYTF. The V gene is TRBV10-3, the J gene TRBJ1-2; 12 nucleotides align to TRBD1. Germline lookup yields CDR1 ENHRY and CDR2 SYGVKD. CDR3 length: 14 residues. V lost 11 bases, J lost 7 bases, and 11 bases stayed unmatched.